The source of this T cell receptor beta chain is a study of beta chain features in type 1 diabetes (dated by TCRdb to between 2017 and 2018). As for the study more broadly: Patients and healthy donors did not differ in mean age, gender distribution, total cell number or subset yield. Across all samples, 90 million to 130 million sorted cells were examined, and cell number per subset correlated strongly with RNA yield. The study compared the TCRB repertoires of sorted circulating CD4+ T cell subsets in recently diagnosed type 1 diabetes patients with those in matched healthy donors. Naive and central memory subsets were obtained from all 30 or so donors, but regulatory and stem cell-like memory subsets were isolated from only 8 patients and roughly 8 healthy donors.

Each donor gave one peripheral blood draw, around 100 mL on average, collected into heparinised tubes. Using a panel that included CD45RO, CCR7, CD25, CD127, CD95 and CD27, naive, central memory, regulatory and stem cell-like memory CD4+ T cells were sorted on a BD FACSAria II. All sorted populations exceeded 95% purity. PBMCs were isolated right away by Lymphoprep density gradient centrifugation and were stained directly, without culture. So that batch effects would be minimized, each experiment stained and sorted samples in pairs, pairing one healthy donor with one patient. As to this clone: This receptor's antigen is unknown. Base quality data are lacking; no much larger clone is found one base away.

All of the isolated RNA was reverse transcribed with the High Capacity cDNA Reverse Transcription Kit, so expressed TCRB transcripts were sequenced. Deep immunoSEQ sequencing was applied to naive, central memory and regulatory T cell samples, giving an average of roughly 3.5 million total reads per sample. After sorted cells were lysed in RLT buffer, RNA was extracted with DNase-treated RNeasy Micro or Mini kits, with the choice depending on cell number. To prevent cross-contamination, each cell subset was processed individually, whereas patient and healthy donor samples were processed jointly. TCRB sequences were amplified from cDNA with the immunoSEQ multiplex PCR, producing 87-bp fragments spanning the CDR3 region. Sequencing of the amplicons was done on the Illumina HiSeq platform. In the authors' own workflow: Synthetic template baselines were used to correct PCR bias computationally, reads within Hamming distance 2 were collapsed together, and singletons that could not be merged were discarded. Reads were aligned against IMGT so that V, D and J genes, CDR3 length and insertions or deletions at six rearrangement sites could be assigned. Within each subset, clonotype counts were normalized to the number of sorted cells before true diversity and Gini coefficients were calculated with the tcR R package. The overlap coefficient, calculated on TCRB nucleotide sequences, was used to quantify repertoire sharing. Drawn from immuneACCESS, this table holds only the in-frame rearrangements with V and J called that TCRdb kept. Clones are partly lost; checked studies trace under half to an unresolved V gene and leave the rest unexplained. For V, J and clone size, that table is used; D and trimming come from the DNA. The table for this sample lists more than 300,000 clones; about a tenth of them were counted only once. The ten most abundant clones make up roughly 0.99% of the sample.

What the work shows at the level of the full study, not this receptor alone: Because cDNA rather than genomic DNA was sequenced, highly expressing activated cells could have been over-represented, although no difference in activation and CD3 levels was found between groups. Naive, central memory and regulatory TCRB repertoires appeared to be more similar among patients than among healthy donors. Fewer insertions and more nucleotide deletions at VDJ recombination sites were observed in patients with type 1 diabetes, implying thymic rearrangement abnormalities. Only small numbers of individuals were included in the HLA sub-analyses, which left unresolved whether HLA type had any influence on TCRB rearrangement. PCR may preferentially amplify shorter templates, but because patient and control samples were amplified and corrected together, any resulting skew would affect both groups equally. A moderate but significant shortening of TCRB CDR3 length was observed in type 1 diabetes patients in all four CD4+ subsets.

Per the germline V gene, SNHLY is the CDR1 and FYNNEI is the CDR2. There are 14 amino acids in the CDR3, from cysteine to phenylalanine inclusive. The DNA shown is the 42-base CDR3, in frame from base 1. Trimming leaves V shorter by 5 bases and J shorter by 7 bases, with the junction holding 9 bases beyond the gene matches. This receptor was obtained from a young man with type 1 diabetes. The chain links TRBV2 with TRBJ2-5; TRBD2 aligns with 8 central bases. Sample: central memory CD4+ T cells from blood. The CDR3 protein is CASSIAGTRGTQYF. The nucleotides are TGTGCCAGCAGTATAGCGGGGACGCGCGGGACCCAGTACTTC. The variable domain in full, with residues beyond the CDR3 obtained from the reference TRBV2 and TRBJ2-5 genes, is EPEVTQTPSHQVTQMGQEVILRCVPISNHLYFYWYRQILGQKVEFLVSFYNNEISEKSEIFDDQFSVERPDGSNFTLKIRSTKLEDSAMYFCASSIAGTRGTQYFGPGTRLLVL.